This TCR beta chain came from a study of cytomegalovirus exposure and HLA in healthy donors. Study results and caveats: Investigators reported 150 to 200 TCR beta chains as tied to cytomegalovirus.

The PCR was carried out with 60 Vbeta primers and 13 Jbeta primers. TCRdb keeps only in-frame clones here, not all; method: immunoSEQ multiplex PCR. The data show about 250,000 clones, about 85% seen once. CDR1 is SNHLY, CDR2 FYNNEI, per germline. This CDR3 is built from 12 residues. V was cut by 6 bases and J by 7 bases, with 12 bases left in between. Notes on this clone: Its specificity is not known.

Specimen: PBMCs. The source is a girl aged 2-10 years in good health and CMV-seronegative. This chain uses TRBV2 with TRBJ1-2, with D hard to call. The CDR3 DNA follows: TGTGCCAGCAGAGAGCCTGGGAGTGGCTACACCTTC. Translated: CASREPGSGYTF.